Following are 28 T cell receptor beta chains from one sample sequenced in a study of blood T cell repertoires in COVID-19. Sequencing used immunoSEQ multiplex PCR; TCRdb keeps in-frame clones, though not all of them. The sample lists around 380,000 clones; approximately 77% were seen once. The sequencing sample was made of peripheral blood. The receptors here all came from a human donor with acute or convalescent COVID-19. The donor label of this sample is uncertain.

A few counts support this clone. The rearrangement uses TRBV5-5 and TRBJ1-2; the match to TRBD1 covers 7 bases. Germline loops: CDR1 SGHKS, CDR2 YYEKEE (reference sequence). The V segment lost 0 bases and the J segment 0 bases; nucleotides outside the gene matches: 2. The CDR3 is made up of 15 amino acids. CDR3 DNA sequence: TGTGCCAGCAGCTTGGGGGACAGAGCTAACTATGGCTACACCTTC. This translates into CASSLGDRANYGYTF. Combining the CDR3 with reference TRBV5-5 and TRBJ1-2 gives the whole variable domain DAGVTQSPTHLIKTRGQQVTLRCSPISGHKSVSWYQQVLGQGPQFIFQYYEKEERGRGNFPDRFSARQFPNYSSELNVNALLLGDSALYLCASSLGDRANYGYTFGSGTRLTVV.

This clone is a singleton in its sample. The CDR3 DNA follows: TGTGCCAGTAGTATAGGACCCGGGGACAGGGGTAACTATGGCTACACCTTC. This gives the protein CASSIGPGDRGNYGYTF. The chain couples TRBV19 to TRBJ1-2; 10 bases line up with TRBD1. This CDR3 contains 17 residues. V shed 1 base, J shed 1 base, and the junction held 6 bases outside the gene matches. Germline lookup yields CDR1 LNHDA and CDR2 SQIVND (reference sequence).

The chain employs TRBV6-5 and TRBJ1-1, with unresolved D. Germline lookup yields CDR1 MNHEY and CDR2 SVGAGI. The CDR3 spans 14 residues. The V end lost 6 bases, the J end lost 0 bases, and 11 bases lay between the germline ends. CDR3 nucleotide sequence: TGTGCCAGCAGATTTTATAGATTGAACACTGAAGCTTTCTTT. Translated, it gives CASRFYRLNTEAFF.

This clone was seen a few times. This sequence joins TRBV10-3 and TRBJ1-2; no reliable D call. Trimming removed 4 bases at V and 0 bases at J, with 6 bases between. From germline, CDR1 is ENHRY and CDR2 SYGVKD. This CDR3 is built from 13 residues. The DNA of the CDR3 is TGTGCCATCAGTGCCGTAGCTAACTATGGCTACACCTTC. Translation gives CAISAVANYGYTF.

The chain carries TRBV5-4 and TRBJ1-1; TRBD1 is a possible D gene (6 bases). Trimming stripped 1 base from V and 4 bases from J, with 8 bases between. This CDR3 is 13 amino acids long. The germline gives CDR1 SGHNT, CDR2 YYREEE (reference sequence). The chain's CDR3 is CASSLSRGTEAFF. The CDR3 region has the DNA TGTGCCAGCAGCTTGAGCAGGGGCACTGAAGCTTTCTTT.

The V and J genes are TRBV5-1 and TRBJ2-1; D unresolved. CDR3 length equals 13 residues. Trimming removed 0 bases from V and 4 bases from J, with 5 bases in between. The germline V gene encodes CDR1 SGHRS and CDR2 YFSETQ. CDR3 region: CASSLDQYNEQFF. The CDR3, as DNA: TGCGCCAGCAGCTTGGACCAGTACAATGAGCAGTTCTTC.

The chain links TRBV27 to TRBJ1-2; 8 bases agree with TRBD1. Germline CDR1 MNHEY, CDR2 SMNVEV (reference sequence). V lost 7 bases to trimming and J lost 5 bases; unmatched junction nucleotides: 12. CDR3 length: 15 amino acids. The CDR3 DNA reads TGTGCCAGCAAGAGACAGGGGACAAACCCTTATGGCTACACCTTC. It translates to CASKRQGTNPYGYTF.

The J gene is TRBJ2-1, the V gene TRBV9, with no clear D. Trimming shortened V by 2 bases and J by 5 bases, and 11 bases separated the two germline ends. Germline CDR1 reads SGDLS; CDR2 reads YYNGEE. This CDR3 comprises 14 residues. CDR3 coding DNA: TGTGCCAGCAGCGTCACTCTCGCACACAATGAGCAGTTCTTC. It specifies CASSVTLAHNEQFF.

V usage is TRBV4-2 and J usage is TRBJ2-3; 8 nucleotides line up with TRBD2. The trim removed 3 bases at V and 5 bases at J, leaving 10 bases unmatched. In germline, CDR1 is LGHNA, CDR2 YNFKEQ. The CDR3 consists of 16 residues. The CDR3 protein is CASSQPRGGPVDTQYF. CDR3 nucleotide sequence: TGTGCCAGCAGCCAGCCCCGGGGGGGCCCTGTAGATACGCAGTATTTT.

The V call is TRBV7-2, the J call TRBJ2-5, with a weak D call TRBD2 (6 bases). The CDR3 spans 12 residues. Trimming shortened V by 5 bases and J by 7 bases, and 11 bases separated the two germline ends. The germline gives CDR1 SGHTA, CDR2 FQGNSA. DNA of the CDR3: TGTGCCAGCAGCCCCGCGGGGAGGACCCAGTACTTC. As protein: CASSPAGRTQYF. The entire variable domain, with the rest obtained from reference TRBV7-2 and TRBJ2-5, is as follows: GAGVSQSPSNKVTEKGKDVELRCDPISGHTALYWYRQSLGQGLEFLIYFQGNSAPDKSGLPSDRFSAERTGGSVSTLTIQRTQQEDSAVYLCASSPAGRTQYFGPGTRLLVL.

The chain recombines TRBV24-1 with TRBJ2-1; tentative D call: TRBD1 (5 bases). V gave up 4 bases and J gave up 6 bases, with 12 bases separating them. The CDR3 length is 14 residues. Germline-derived CDR1 and CDR2 are KGHDR and SFDVKD. The CDR3 loop is CATSEAGFGNEQFF. In DNA, the CDR3 is TGTGCCACCAGTGAAGCAGGGTTTGGCAATGAGCAGTTCTTC.

V usage is TRBV3-1 (or the pseudogene TRBV3-2) and J usage is TRBJ1-3, with 7 bases matching TRBD1. Germline-derived CDR1 and CDR2 are LGHDT and YNNKEL (reference sequence). The trim removed 4 bases at V and 4 bases at J, leaving 4 bases unmatched. This CDR3 is built from 14 residues. DNA for the CDR3: TGTGCCAGCAGCCCCAGGGGGTCCGGAAACACCATATATTTT. It yields the protein CASSPRGSGNTIYF.

This clone was found once. The rearrangement uses TRBV7-9 and TRBJ2-7; perhaps TRBD2 as D (5 bases). The CDR3 has 13 residues. The germline gives CDR1 SEHNR, CDR2 FQNEAQ (reference sequence). Trimming cost V 4 bases and J 5 bases, with 12 bases left between them. The DNA for the CDR3 is TGTGCCAGCAGCTCGGGATTTCCGGACGAGCAGTACTTC. Its translation: CASSSGFPDEQYF.

The chain combines TRBV30 with TRBJ2-3, with 10 bases lining up with TRBD2. After removal of 0 bases from V and 3 bases from J, the junction contained 3 bases not matched to a gene. This CDR3 is built from 15 residues. Germline lookup yields CDR1 GTSNPN and CDR2 SVGIG (reference sequence). CDR3 loop: CAWSVGSGRTDTQYF. The CDR3 nucleotides read TGTGCCTGGAGTGTAGGTAGCGGGAGGACAGATACGCAGTATTTT.

This rearrangement joins TRBV6-6 to TRBJ1-5; possible D gene TRBD1, 5 bases. The V end lost 0 bases, the J end lost 8 bases, and 8 bases lay between the germline ends. Germline CDR1 MNHNY, CDR2 SVGAGI (reference sequence). The CDR3 extends over 13 amino acids. The DNA of the CDR3 is TGTGCCAGCAGTTACTCTGGGGGGAAGCCCCAGCATTTT. Translating gives CASSYSGGKPQHF.

This clone turned up a few times. The rearrangement joins TRBV5-1 to TRBJ1-4; D is unresolved. The CDR3 loop spans 16 amino acids. Per germline, CDR1 SGHRS and CDR2 YFSETQ. The germline V and J ends were trimmed by 0 bases and 4 bases, with 13 bases remaining between them. CDR3 sequence reads: CASSLGLLEFNEKLFF. The CDR3, as DNA: TGCGCCAGCAGCTTGGGACTCCTAGAGTTTAATGAAAAACTGTTTTTT.

This clone was observed once. The rearrangement joins TRBV19 to TRBJ1-3, with TRBD1 identical over 7 bases. J was trimmed by 4 bases and V by 9 bases; bases with no gene match: 9. The CDR3 covers 14 residues. CDR1 and CDR2 from the germline V gene are LNHDA and SQIVND (reference sequence). CDR3: CASYDRAGGNTIYF. The CDR3 DNA reads as TGTGCCAGCTATGACAGGGCGGGAGGAAACACCATATATTTT. The full variable domain, in which reference TRBV19 and TRBJ1-3 provide the parts outside the CDR3, is DGGITQSPKYLFRKEGQNVTLSCEQNLNHDAMYWYRQDPGQGLRLIYYSQIVNDFQKGDIAEGYSVSREKKESFPLTVTSAQKNPTAFYLCASYDRAGGNTIYFGEGSWLTVV.

The rearrangement joins TRBV18 to TRBJ2-1, with 8 bases fitting TRBD1. The V segment lost 2 bases and the J segment 9 bases; nucleotides outside the gene matches: 12. Germline values: CDR1 KGHSH, CDR2 LQKENI. The CDR3 runs 16 residues. The CDR3 coding sequence is TGTGCCAGCTCACCATCGCGGACAGGGAATCGGACTGAGCAGTTCTTC. Its protein product is CASSPSRTGNRTEQFF. Based on the CDR3 plus reference TRBV18 and TRBJ2-1, the full variable domain is NAGVMQNPRHLVRRRGQEARLRCSPMKGHSHVYWYRQLPEEGLKFMVYLQKENIIDESGMPKERFSAEFPKEGPSILRIQQVVRGDSAAYFCASSPSRTGNRTEQFFGPGTRLTVL.

This clone has only one observation. This rearrangement joins TRBV4-1 to TRBJ2-1; TRBD1 is a possible D gene (7 bases). Trimming removed 1 base at V and 8 bases at J, with 15 bases between. Germline values: CDR1 MGHRA, CDR2 YSYEKL. This CDR3 region has 15 residues. DNA of the CDR3: TGCGCCAGCAGCCAAGCCCCGACAGGGAGGTATGAGCAGTTCTTC. Translated, it gives CASSQAPTGRYEQFF.

In this sample, this clone turned up a few times. The chain has TRBV11-2 and TRBJ1-1; D not resolved. From germline, CDR1 is SGHAT and CDR2 FQNNGV. Trimming took 3 bases from V and 0 from J, leaving 5 bases between them. This CDR3 has 13 amino acids. The CDR3 sequence: CASSFSLNTEAFF. The CDR3 region has the DNA TGTGCCAGCAGCTTCTCCCTGAACACTGAAGCTTTCTTT.

This clone was seen more than once but under ten times. The chain combines TRBV5-1 with TRBJ2-7; maybe TRBD1 (6 bases). Germline V lookup: CDR1 SGHRS, CDR2 YFSETQ. This CDR3 comprises 17 residues. V lost 3 bases and J 0 bases, leaving 19 bases between the germline ends. CDR3 region: CASSSGPTGPGSYEQYF. The CDR3 nucleotides read TGCGCCAGCAGCTCCGGGCCTACAGGGCCCGGCTCCTACGAGCAGTACTTC. Drawing the rest from reference TRBV5-1 and TRBJ2-7, the complete variable domain is KAGVTQTPRYLIKTRGQQVTLSCSPISGHRSVSWYQQTPGQGLQFLFEYFSETQRNKGNFPGRFSGRQFSNSRSEMNVSTLELGDSALYLCASSSGPTGPGSYEQYFGPGTRLTVT.

This rearrangement joins TRBV7-2 to TRBJ1-1, with 8 bases identical to TRBD1. Trimming cost V 4 bases and J 6 bases; bases outside gene matches: 7. The CDR3 has 14 amino acids. Germline loops: CDR1 SGHTA, CDR2 FQGNSA. DNA of the CDR3: TGTGCCAGCAGCTACAGGGGGAGAAGGGCTGAAGCTTTCTTT. This sequence encodes CASSYRGRRAEAFF.

V is TRBV11-2 and J is TRBJ2-7; 8 bases are shared with TRBD2. This CDR3 has 15 amino acids. With 2 bases clipped from V and 5 bases from J, the junction kept 8 bases outside the gene matches. The germline CDR1 and CDR2 sequences are SGHAT and FQNNGV. The CDR3 DNA is TGTGCCAGCAGCTTAATAGCGGGGAGCATCCACGAGCAGTACTTC. Translating it yields CASSLIAGSIHEQYF.

As regards this clone: The junction departs from the called germline gene at one end, perhaps through a read error. The rearrangement joins TRBV3-1 (or the pseudogene TRBV3-2) to TRBJ1-2, with D possibly TRBD1 on 5 matching bases. The V gene's germline CDR1 is LGHDT and CDR2 YNNKEL (reference sequence). The CDR3 runs to 14 residues. DNA for the CDR3: TGTGCCAGCAACCAAGGCGGGGGGGTTGGTGGCTACACCTTC. The encoded protein is CASNQGGGVGGYTF.

This chain uses TRBV10-2 with TRBJ2-5; 7 bases align to TRBD2. V lost 4 bases and J lost 5; bases outside the gene matches: 4. The CDR3 is made up of 13 amino acids. Germline CDR1 and CDR2: WSHSY and SAAADI. The CDR3, as DNA: TGCGCCAGCAGTGTGGGGGGGAGGGAGACCCAGTACTTC. It is translated as CASSVGGRETQYF.

The CDR3 region has the DNA TGTGCCAGCAGTCCACGAAGGGGGACAGGGGGAGGCAATCAGCCCCAGCATTTT. Translating gives CASSPRRGTGGGNQPQHF. The chain joins TRBV2 to TRBJ1-5, with TRBD1 matching over 11 bases. The CDR3 extends over 18 amino acids. CDR1 is SNHLY and CDR2 is FYNNEI in the germline V gene. J gave up 2 bases and V 5 bases, and 11 bases lay outside the gene matches.

The chain has TRBV28 and TRBJ1-1; D is ambiguous. CDR3 length equals 12 residues. Germline CDR1 and CDR2: MDHEN and SYDVKM. Trimming stripped 0 bases from V and 11 bases from J, with 10 bases between. The CDR3, as DNA: TGTGCCAGCAGTTTATGGTCAGGAATGGCTTTCTTT. It translates to CASSLWSGMAFF.

This chain uses TRBV5-3 with TRBJ1-2, with 9 bases identical to TRBD1. TRBV5-3 is annotated as an ORF whose role is uncertain. Trimming took 1 base from V and 4 from J; bases not matched to a gene: 8. This CDR3 is built from 16 residues. CDR3 in DNA: TGTGCCAGAAGCTTGAGAACAGGGGGCTTTCCCTATGGCTACACCTTC. Residues: CARSLRTGGFPYGYTF.